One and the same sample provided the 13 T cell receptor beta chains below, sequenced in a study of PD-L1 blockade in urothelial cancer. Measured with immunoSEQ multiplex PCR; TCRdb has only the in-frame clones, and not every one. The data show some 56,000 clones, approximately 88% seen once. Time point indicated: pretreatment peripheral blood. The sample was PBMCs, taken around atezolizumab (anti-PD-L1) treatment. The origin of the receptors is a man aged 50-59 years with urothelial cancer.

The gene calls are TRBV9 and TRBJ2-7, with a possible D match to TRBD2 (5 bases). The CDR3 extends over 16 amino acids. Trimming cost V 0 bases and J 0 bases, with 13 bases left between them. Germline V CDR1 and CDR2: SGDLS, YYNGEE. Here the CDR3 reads CASSVDKASYSYEQYF. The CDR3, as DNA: TGTGCCAGCAGCGTAGACAAGGCTAGCTACTCCTACGAGCAGTACTTC.

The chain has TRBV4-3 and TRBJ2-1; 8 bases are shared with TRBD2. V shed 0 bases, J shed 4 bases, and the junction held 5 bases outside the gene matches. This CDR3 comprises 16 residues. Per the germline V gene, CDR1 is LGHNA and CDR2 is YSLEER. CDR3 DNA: TGCGCCAGCAGCCAAGATCCGAGCGGGGGATACAATGAGCAGTTCTTC. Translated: CASSQDPSGGYNEQFF.

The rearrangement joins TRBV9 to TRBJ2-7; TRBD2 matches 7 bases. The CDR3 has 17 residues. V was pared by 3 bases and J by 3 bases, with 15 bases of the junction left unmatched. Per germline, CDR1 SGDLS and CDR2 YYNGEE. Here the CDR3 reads CASSAYPSKRDNYEQYF. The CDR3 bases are TGTGCCAGCAGCGCCTACCCCTCCAAGCGGGATAACTACGAGCAGTACTTC.

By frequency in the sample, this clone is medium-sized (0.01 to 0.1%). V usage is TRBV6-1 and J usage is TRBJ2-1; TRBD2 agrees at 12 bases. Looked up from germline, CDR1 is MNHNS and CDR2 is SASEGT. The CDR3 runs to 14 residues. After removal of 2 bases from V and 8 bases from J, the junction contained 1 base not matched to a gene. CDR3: CASSELAGGHEQFF. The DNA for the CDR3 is TGTGCCAGCAGTGAACTAGCGGGGGGGCATGAGCAGTTCTTC.

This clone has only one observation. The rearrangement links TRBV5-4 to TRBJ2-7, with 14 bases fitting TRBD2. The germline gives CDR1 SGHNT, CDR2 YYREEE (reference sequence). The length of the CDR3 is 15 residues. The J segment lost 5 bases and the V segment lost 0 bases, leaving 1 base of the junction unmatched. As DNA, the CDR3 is TGTGCCAGCAGCTTGGGACTAGCGGGAGGGGACGAGCAGTACTTC. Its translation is CASSLGLAGGDEQYF.

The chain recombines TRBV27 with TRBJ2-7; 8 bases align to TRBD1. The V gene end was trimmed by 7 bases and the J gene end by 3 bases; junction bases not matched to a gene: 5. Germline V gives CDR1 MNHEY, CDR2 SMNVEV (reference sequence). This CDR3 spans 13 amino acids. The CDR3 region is CASNSGTGYEQYF. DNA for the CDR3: TGTGCCAGCAATTCCGGGACAGGCTACGAGCAGTACTTC.

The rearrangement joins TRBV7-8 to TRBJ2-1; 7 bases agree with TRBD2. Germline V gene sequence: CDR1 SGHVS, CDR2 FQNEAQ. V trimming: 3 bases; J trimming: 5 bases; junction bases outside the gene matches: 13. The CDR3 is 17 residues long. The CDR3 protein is CASSFTSGTNFHNEQFF. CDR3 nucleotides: TGTGCCAGCAGCTTTACCTCCGGGACTAATTTCCACAATGAGCAGTTCTTC.

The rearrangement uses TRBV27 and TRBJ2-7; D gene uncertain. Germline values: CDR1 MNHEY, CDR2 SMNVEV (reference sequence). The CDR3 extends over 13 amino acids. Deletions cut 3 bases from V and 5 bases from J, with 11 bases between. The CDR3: CASSFPDSHEQYF. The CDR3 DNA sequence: TGTGCCAGCAGTTTCCCCGATAGTCACGAGCAGTACTTC.

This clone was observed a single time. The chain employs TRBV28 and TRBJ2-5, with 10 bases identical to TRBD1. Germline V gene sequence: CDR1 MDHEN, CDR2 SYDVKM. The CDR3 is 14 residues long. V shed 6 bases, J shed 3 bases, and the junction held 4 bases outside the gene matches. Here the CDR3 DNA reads TGTGCCAGCAGATCGGACAGGGGGAAAGAGACCCAGTACTTC. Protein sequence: CASRSDRGKETQYF.

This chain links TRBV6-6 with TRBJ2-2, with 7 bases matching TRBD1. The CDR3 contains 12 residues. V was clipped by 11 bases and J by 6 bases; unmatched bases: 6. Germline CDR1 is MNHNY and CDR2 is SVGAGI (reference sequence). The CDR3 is CAGSQGSGELFF. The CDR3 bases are TGTGCCGGATCACAGGGGTCCGGGGAGCTGTTTTTT.

This chain's CDR3 is CASSPRQGPYEQYF. CDR3 DNA: TGTGCCAGCAGTCCACGACAGGGGCCCTACGAGCAGTACTTC. The V gene is TRBV7-9, the J gene TRBJ2-7, with 8 bases matching TRBD1. V gave up 6 bases and J gave up 2 bases; unmatched junction bases: 6. The length of the CDR3 is 14 residues. Germline assignment: CDR1 SEHNR and CDR2 FQNEAQ (reference sequence).

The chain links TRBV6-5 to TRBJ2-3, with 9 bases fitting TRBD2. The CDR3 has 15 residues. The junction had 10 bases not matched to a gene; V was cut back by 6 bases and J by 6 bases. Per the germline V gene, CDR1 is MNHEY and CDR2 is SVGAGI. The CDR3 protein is CASRGAGGGGDTQYF. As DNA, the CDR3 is TGTGCCAGCAGGGGTGCGGGAGGGGGTGGTGATACGCAGTATTTT.

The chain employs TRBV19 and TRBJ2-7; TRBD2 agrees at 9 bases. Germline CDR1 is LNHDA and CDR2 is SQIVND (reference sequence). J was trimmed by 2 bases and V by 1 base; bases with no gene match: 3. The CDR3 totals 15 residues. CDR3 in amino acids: CASSIVVAGAYEQYF. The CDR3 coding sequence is TGTGCCAGTAGTATAGTCGTAGCGGGGGCCTACGAGCAGTACTTC.